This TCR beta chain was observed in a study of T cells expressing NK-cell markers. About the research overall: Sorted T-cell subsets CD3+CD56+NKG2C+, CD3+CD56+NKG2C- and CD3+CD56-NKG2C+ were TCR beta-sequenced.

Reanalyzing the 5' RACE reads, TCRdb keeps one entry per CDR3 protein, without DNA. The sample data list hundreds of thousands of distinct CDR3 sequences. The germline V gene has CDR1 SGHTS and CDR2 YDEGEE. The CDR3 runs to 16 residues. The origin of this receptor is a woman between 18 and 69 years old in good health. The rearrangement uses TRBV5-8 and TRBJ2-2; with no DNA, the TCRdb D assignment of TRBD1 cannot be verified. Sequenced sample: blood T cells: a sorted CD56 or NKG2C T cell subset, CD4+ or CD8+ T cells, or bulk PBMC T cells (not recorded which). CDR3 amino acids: CASSPRQGTNTGELFF.